What follows are 24 T cell receptor beta chains derived from one specimen sequenced in a study of T cell changes during pregnancy in multiple sclerosis. The protocol was immunoSEQ multiplex PCR, while the TCRdb copy is restricted to in-frame clones and leaves out a portion. Of approximately 70,000 clones listed, roughly nine tenths were seen once; the top ten hold more than 1.1%. The specimen was peripheral blood, collected in the second trimester of pregnancy. These receptors originate from a female donor in good health, enrolled as a control in a pregnancy study.

Note on this clone: The junction departs from the called germline gene at one end, perhaps through a read error. The chain carries TRBV27 and TRBJ2-5; D is unresolved. The germline CDR1 and CDR2 sequences are MNHEY and SMNVEV (reference sequence). The CDR3 consists of 14 residues. The CDR3 loop is CASSSRGRARMIDF. The CDR3 DNA is TGTGCCAGCAGTTCAAGAGGTCGTGCTAGGATGATCGACTTC.

The chain links TRBV25-1 to TRBJ2-7, with a possible D match to TRBD2 (6 bases). Germline V CDR1 and CDR2: MGHDK, SYGVNS. The V end was cut by 4 bases, the J end by 3 bases, with 10 bases between. The CDR3 totals 13 residues. In DNA, the CDR3 is TGTGCCAGCAGTGGGGGGGTAGTCTACGAGCAGTACTTC. Its translation: CASSGGVVYEQYF.

This chain connects TRBV6-1 to TRBJ2-1; the match to TRBD2 covers 8 bases. The CDR3 sequence is 17 residues long. Germline V gives CDR1 MNHNS, CDR2 SASEGT. Trimming removed 6 bases from V and 3 bases from J; junction bases left unmatched: 13. In nucleotides, the CDR3 is TGTGCCAGCAGCGAACCGAGCGGGAGCCCCCTCTACAATGAGCAGTTCTTC. As protein: CASSEPSGSPLYNEQFF.

This clone was detected once. The chain links TRBV11-3 to TRBJ2-7; 7 positions match TRBD1. The CDR3 is made up of 13 amino acids. The ends lost 8 bases at V and 3 bases at J; junction bases unmatched: 7. Looked up from germline, CDR1 is SGHNT and CDR2 is YENEEA. CDR3 in DNA: TGTGCCAGCCGGGACAGCTTGTACTACGAGCAGTACTTC. Its protein is CASRDSLYYEQYF. Together with reference TRBV11-3 and TRBJ2-7, the CDR3 gives the full variable domain: EAGVVQSPRYKIIEKKQPVAFWCNPISGHNTLYWYLQNLGQGPELLIRYENEEAVDDSQLPKDRFSAERLKGVDSTLKIQPAELGDSAVYLCASRDSLYYEQYFGPGTRLTVT.

This clone was found once. The chain is built from TRBV28 and TRBJ2-7; 7 bases match TRBD1. Germline-derived CDR1 and CDR2 are MDHEN and SYDVKM. V shed 2 bases, J shed 3 bases, and the junction held 1 base outside the gene matches. The CDR3 is 13 amino acids. The CDR3 reads CASSLDRVYEQYF. As DNA, the CDR3 is TGTGCCAGCAGTTTAGACAGGGTCTACGAGCAGTACTTC. Drawing the rest from reference TRBV28 and TRBJ2-7, the complete variable domain is DVKVTQSSRYLVKRTGEKVFLECVQDMDHENMFWYRQDPGLGLRLIYFSYDVKMKEKGDIPEGYSVSREKKERFSLILESASTNQTSMYLCASSLDRVYEQYFGPGTRLTVT.

The chain links TRBV15 to TRBJ1-1, with no clear D. Germline V gene lookup returns CDR1 LNHNV and CDR2 YYDKDF (reference sequence). This CDR3 has 14 amino acids. With 4 bases removed from V and 1 base from J, the gap between germline ends came to 10 bases. CDR3 sequence reads: CATSTPLPNTEAFF. Written as DNA, the CDR3 is TGTGCCACCAGCACCCCCCTCCCGAACACTGAAGCTTTCTTT.

DNA for the CDR3: TGTGCCAGCAGCCTAGCGGGAAGACTGAACGAGCAGTACTTC. Amino acid sequence: CASSLAGRLNEQYF. The chain uses TRBV6-5 and TRBJ2-7, with 9 bases identical to TRBD2. Germline assignment: CDR1 MNHEY and CDR2 SVGAGI. This CDR3 comprises 14 residues. The junction had 8 bases not matched to a gene; V was cut back by 6 bases and J by 5 bases.

The chain has TRBV9 and TRBJ2-1, with TRBD2 identical over 8 bases. The CDR3 has 16 residues. Germline V gives CDR1 SGDLS, CDR2 YYNGEE. The V segment lost 0 bases and the J segment 4 bases; nucleotides outside the gene matches: 6. This CDR3 reads CASSVAGRGGYNEQFF. The CDR3 nucleotides read TGTGCCAGCAGCGTAGCGGGTCGGGGGGGTTACAATGAGCAGTTCTTC. The whole variable domain, filled in from reference TRBV9 and TRBJ2-1, reads DSGVTQTPKHLITATGQRVTLRCSPRSGDLSVYWYQQSLDQGLQFLIQYYNGEERAKGNILERFSAQQFPDLHSELNLSSLELGDSALYFCASSVAGRGGYNEQFFGPGTRLTVL.

The chain recombines TRBV7-3 with TRBJ2-7, with D hard to call. CDR1 and CDR2 (germline): SGHTA, FQGTGA. Trimming took off 2 bases at V and 0 bases at J, with 8 bases between the two ends. The CDR3 loop spans 14 amino acids. CDR3 DNA sequence: TGTGCCAGCAGCTTAGTGACAAACTCCTACGAGCAGTACTTC. Residues: CASSLVTNSYEQYF.

The CDR3 sequence is CASSASALNAFF. The CDR3 DNA is TGTGCCAGCAGTGCCAGTGCCCTCAATGCTTTCTTT. The genes are TRBV6-1 and TRBJ1-1; D remains unclear. The germline V and J ends were trimmed by 4 bases and 11 bases, with 14 bases remaining between them. The CDR3 length is 12 residues. CDR1 and CDR2 from the germline V gene are MNHNS and SASEGT.

This chain joins TRBV2 and TRBJ2-1; TRBD2 matches 14 bases. The CDR3 extends over 14 amino acids. J lost 7 bases, V lost 7 bases, and 3 bases had no gene match. Germline CDR1 reads SNHLY; CDR2 reads FYNNEI. The CDR3 protein is CASNRLAGGNEQFF. CDR3 DNA: TGTGCCAGCAACCGACTAGCGGGAGGGAATGAGCAGTTCTTC.

In this sample, this clone turned up a few times. V and J are TRBV27 and TRBJ2-1; 7 nucleotides agree with TRBD2. The CDR3 totals 14 residues. Germline V gene sequence: CDR1 MNHEY, CDR2 SMNVEV (reference sequence). Losses at the gene ends were 4 bases for V and 5 bases for J; bases not matched to a gene: 5. The CDR3 here is CASSWGGVDNEQFF. Here the CDR3 DNA reads TGTGCCAGCAGTTGGGGGGGGGTCGACAATGAGCAGTTCTTC.

This sequence joins TRBV7-3 and TRBJ2-1; D is unclear. The CDR3 runs 14 residues. V lost 8 bases and J lost 2, with 13 bases in between. Per the germline V gene, CDR1 is SGHTA and CDR2 is FQGTGA. In DNA form, the CDR3 reads TGTGCCAGCTGCGAGCCGCCCGCCTACAATGAGCAGTTCTTC. Amino acid sequence: CASCEPPAYNEQFF.

The V call is TRBV5-1, the J call TRBJ2-1; perhaps TRBD2 as D (5 bases). CDR1 and CDR2 from the germline V gene are SGHRS and YFSETQ. The V end was cut by 4 bases, the J end by 0 bases, with 11 bases between. The CDR3 has 15 amino acids. The CDR3 DNA sequence: TGCGCCAGCAGCCCCGAGGGTGACTCCTACAATGAGCAGTTCTTC. It specifies CASSPEGDSYNEQFF.

V gene TRBV6-5 combines with J gene TRBJ1-1, with 7 nucleotides matching TRBD1. Losses at the gene ends were 5 bases for V and 4 bases for J; bases not matched to a gene: 10. CDR3 length equals 15 residues. Germline values: CDR1 MNHEY, CDR2 SVGAGI. The CDR3 sequence: CASSIIRGKGTEAFF. In DNA, the CDR3 is TGTGCCAGCAGTATCATCAGGGGGAAGGGCACTGAAGCTTTCTTT.

V usage is TRBV14 and J usage is TRBJ2-3, with a tentative D call TRBD2 (6 bases). V shed 2 bases and J shed 0 bases, with 9 bases lying between them. The germline V gene has CDR1 SGHDN and CDR2 FVKESK. This CDR3 region has 15 residues. CDR3 sequence reads: CASSQQLASTDTQYF. CDR3 bases: TGTGCCAGCAGCCAACAACTAGCCAGCACAGATACGCAGTATTTT.

The chain links TRBV5-1 to TRBJ2-1; maybe TRBD1 (7 bases). CDR1 is SGHRS and CDR2 is YFSETQ in the germline V gene. This CDR3 spans 15 amino acids. The germline V and J ends were trimmed by 0 bases and 7 bases, with 14 bases remaining between them. Here the CDR3 reads CASSLASGGGNEQFF. The CDR3 DNA reads TGCGCCAGCAGCTTGGCTTCAGGGGGAGGTAATGAGCAGTTCTTC.

The V gene is TRBV2, the J gene TRBJ2-5; 14 nucleotides align to TRBD2. The germline gives CDR1 SNHLY, CDR2 FYNNEI. The CDR3 has 16 amino acids. The junction had 7 bases not matched to a gene; V was cut back by 5 bases and J by 5 bases. CDR3 sequence (DNA): TGTGCCAGCAGTCAGACTAGCGGGGGGGCCGGTGAGACCCAGTACTTC. Its translation: CASSQTSGGAGETQYF.

The CDR3 DNA reads as TGTGCCAGTGAGTCAGTAGCTAAAGATGAGCAGTTCTTC. This sequence encodes CASESVAKDEQFF. This chain links TRBV19 with TRBJ2-1; D unresolved. There are 13 residues in the CDR3. CDR1 is LNHDA and CDR2 is SQIVND in the germline V gene (reference sequence). V was shortened by 8 bases and J by 8 bases, with 16 bases between the two germline ends.

The CDR3 bases are TGTGCCAGCGCTACTATCGAGAGCTCCTACAATGAGCAGTTCTTC. Residues: CASATIESSYNEQFF. The rearrangement links TRBV7-3 to TRBJ2-1; D remains unclear. The CDR3 spans 15 residues. Trimming pared 8 bases from V and 0 bases from J, leaving 14 bases between. Germline lookup yields CDR1 SGHTA and CDR2 FQGTGA. The whole variable domain, filled in from reference TRBV7-3 and TRBJ2-1, reads GAGVSQTPSNKVTEKGKYVELRCDPISGHTALYWYRQSLGQGPEFLIYFQGTGAADDSGLPNDRFFAVRPEGSVSTLKIQRTERGDSAVYLCASATIESSYNEQFFGPGTRLTVL.

This clone occurred once. The CDR3 DNA reads TGTGCCAGCAGCTTGGTGTGGACAGCCCCGGCAGAGACCCAGTACTTC. This codes for CASSLVWTAPAETQYF. The chain combines TRBV5-6 with TRBJ2-5; D is perhaps TRBD1 (6 bases). The CDR3 runs to 16 residues. In germline, CDR1 is SGHDT, CDR2 YYEEEE. With 0 bases removed from V and 4 bases from J, the gap between germline ends came to 16 bases.

Worth noting for this clone: The sample contains more than one DNA sequence encoding this CDR3. This chain uses TRBV18 with TRBJ2-5; TRBD2 aligns across 7 bases. Germline assignment: CDR1 KGHSH and CDR2 LQKENI. The trim removed 1 base at V and 2 bases at J, leaving 4 bases unmatched. The CDR3 sequence is 15 residues long. The CDR3 DNA is TGTGCCAGCTCACCACTAGCGGGCACGCAAGAGACCCAGTACTTC. This encodes CASSPLAGTQETQYF.

This chain connects TRBV5-1 to TRBJ1-6; 8 bases fit TRBD1. Germline loops: CDR1 SGHRS, CDR2 YFSETQ. Trimming cost V 2 bases and J 7 bases; bases outside gene matches: 11. This CDR3 is 17 amino acids long. Here the CDR3 reads CASSFRTWTGSNSPLHF. CDR3 DNA sequence: TGCGCCAGCAGCTTTCGGACCTGGACAGGGAGCAATTCACCCCTCCACTTT.

This sequence joins TRBV28 and TRBJ1-2, with TRBD1 matching 8 bases. Trimming removed 6 bases from V and 3 bases from J; junction bases left unmatched: 6. The length of the CDR3 is 14 residues. Germline V gene lookup returns CDR1 MDHEN and CDR2 SYDVKM. The CDR3 here is CASSQGAPDYGYTF. In DNA form, the CDR3 reads TGTGCCAGCAGCCAGGGGGCGCCCGACTATGGCTACACCTTC.